The clone carrying this T cell receptor (beta chain) was seen ten or more times. V dropped 4 bases and J dropped 6; count of bases not matched to a gene: 10. This CDR3 spans 16 amino acids. Germline V gene lookup returns CDR1 SGHVS and CDR2 FQNEAQ. One entry per CDR3 protein results from TCRdb running MiXCR on the RACE reads. The data contain approximately 84,000 distinct CDR3 sequences, 11% of them singletons. Specified time point: patch test 2, 6 weeks after DPC sensitization. Treatment described: therapeutic diphenylcyclopropenone sensitization with weekly scalp DPC. This record belongs to a study of human T cells and chemical hapten exposure.

The chain links TRBV7-8 to TRBJ2-1, with 9 nucleotides matching TRBD1. The source of this sequence is a man aged 18 to 29 with alopecia areata. Some clones in this sample may be carry-over from other donors' samples. This specimen was whole blood, taken in connection with sensitization to the hapten diphenylcyclopropenone (DPC). Here the CDR3 DNA reads TGTGCCAGCAGCTCCATTTGGGACAGGGTGATCAATGAGCAGTTCTTC. As protein: CASSSIWDRVINEQFF.